This T cell receptor (beta chain) was captured by sequencing in a study of radiation and T cells in renal cell carcinoma. The table came from immunoSEQ multiplex PCR; TCRdb's copy has only in-frame clones and leaves some out. The sample shows about 170,000 clones, about 87% of them seen only once. J lost 4 bases, V lost 5 bases, and 10 bases had no gene match. CDR1 SGHTA and CDR2 FQGNSA come from the germline V gene. The CDR3 totals 15 residues. The sample's time point: blood 4 weeks post-SBRT, at nephrectomy. The treatment was: 15 Gy SBRT to primary tumor, nephrectomy 4 weeks later. This sequence originates from a woman aged 45-60 years with renal cell carcinoma. The starting material was blood, obtained from a patient whose treatment included radiotherapy and nephrectomy. V is TRBV7-2 and J is TRBJ2-7, with 8 positions matching TRBD2. The CDR3 coding sequence is TGTGCCAGCAGCCGTGGACGGGAGGGCAGTTACGAGCAGTACTTC. It codes for CASSRGREGSYEQYF.